The 29 T cell receptor beta chains given below trace back to one sample, sequenced in a study of cytomegalovirus exposure and HLA in healthy donors. Primers for the PCR totalled 60 Vbeta and 13 Jbeta. TCRdb's table, derived via immunoSEQ multiplex PCR, lists solely in-frame clones and lacks some. The data show more than 95,000 clones, about 80% seen once. Material for sequencing was PBMCs. The receptors originated from a young woman in good health and CMV-seropositive.

The V gene is TRBV5-1, the J gene TRBJ2-7, with D unclear. V lost 0 bases, J lost 6 bases, and 10 bases lay in between. Germline V gene data show CDR1 as SGHRS and CDR2 as YFSETQ. This CDR3 region has 13 residues. The CDR3 loop is CASSLVLDGEQYF. CDR3 DNA: TGCGCCAGCAGCTTGGTTCTAGACGGCGAGCAGTACTTC.

The rearrangement links TRBV28 to TRBJ1-2; D might be TRBD1 (5 bases). Germline lookup yields CDR1 MDHEN and CDR2 SYDVKM. V gave up 2 bases and J gave up 8 bases, with 15 bases separating them. The CDR3 spans 14 residues. The DNA for the CDR3 is TGTGCCAGCAGTTTAGGATGGCAGGGTGGAGGCTACACCTTC. This codes for CASSLGWQGGGYTF.

The chain carries TRBV5-6 and TRBJ1-1; TRBD1 might be the D (6 bases). This CDR3 region has 14 residues. The germline V gene encodes CDR1 SGHDT and CDR2 YYEEEE. Trimming removed 2 bases from V and 5 bases from J, with 13 bases in between. The CDR3 DNA is TGTGCCAGCAGCTTCGGGACATTCATTACTGAAGCTTTCTTT. This sequence encodes CASSFGTFITEAFF.

The chain has TRBV7-8 and TRBJ1-5; 9 bases map to TRBD1. Trimming cost V 5 bases and J 2 bases; bases outside gene matches: 4. Germline V lookup: CDR1 SGHVS, CDR2 FQNEAQ. The CDR3 loop spans 15 amino acids. The CDR3 DNA reads TGTGCCAGCAGCGCCCGGGACAGGGGCAATCAGCCCCAGCATTTT. It encodes CASSARDRGNQPQHF.

The V call is TRBV19, the J call TRBJ2-7; 8 bases line up with TRBD1. Germline V gene sequence: CDR1 LNHDA, CDR2 SQIVND (reference sequence). V lost 5 bases and J lost 3; bases outside the gene matches: 3. This CDR3 comprises 13 residues. CDR3 in amino acids: CASSGTGGYEQYF. The CDR3 DNA sequence: TGTGCCAGTAGTGGGACAGGCGGCTACGAGCAGTACTTC.

This chain connects TRBV5-1 to TRBJ2-5, with 9 bases lining up with TRBD1. Losses at the gene ends were 0 bases for V and 5 bases for J; bases not matched to a gene: 14. Germline CDR1 is SGHRS and CDR2 is YFSETQ. This CDR3 is built from 18 residues. In DNA, the CDR3 is TGCGCCAGCAGCTTGGCTTTGGCGGGCGGGACAGGGCAGGAGACCCAGTACTTC. It yields the protein CASSLALAGGTGQETQYF.

This clone was detected a few times. The chain carries TRBV7-2 and TRBJ2-5; 10 positions match TRBD1. Germline V gene data show CDR1 as SGHTA and CDR2 as FQGNSA. V lost 3 bases to trimming and J lost 4 bases; unmatched junction nucleotides: 11. The CDR3 extends over 17 amino acids. The CDR3 DNA reads TGTGCCAGCAGCTTCGGGGACAGGGGCTTGTCCGGAGAGACCCAGTACTTC. Translated, it gives CASSFGDRGLSGETQYF.

The chain recombines TRBV11-3 with TRBJ2-7, with 10 bases lining up with TRBD2. The length of the CDR3 is 14 residues. Germline trimming cut 1 base from V and 6 bases from J; bases unmatched to any gene: 3. The germline CDR1 and CDR2 sequences are SGHNT and YENEEA. CDR3 in DNA: TGTGCCAGCAGCTTAGGCCTAGCGGGAGCCGAGCAGTACTTC. Protein sequence: CASSLGLAGAEQYF. The variable domain in full, completed from reference TRBV11-3 and TRBJ2-7, reads EAGVVQSPRYKIIEKKQPVAFWCNPISGHNTLYWYLQNLGQGPELLIRYENEEAVDDSQLPKDRFSAERLKGVDSTLKIQPAELGDSAVYLCASSLGLAGAEQYFGPGTRLTVT.

V and J are TRBV28 and TRBJ2-3; no reliable D call. The V end lost 3 bases, the J end lost 0 bases, and 10 bases lay between the germline ends. CDR3 length: 15 residues. Per germline, CDR1 MDHEN and CDR2 SYDVKM. The CDR3 protein is CASSLQLTSTDTQYF. The DNA for the CDR3 is TGTGCCAGCAGTTTGCAGTTGACTAGCACAGATACGCAGTATTTT. Based on the CDR3 plus reference TRBV28 and TRBJ2-3, the full variable domain is DVKVTQSSRYLVKRTGEKVFLECVQDMDHENMFWYRQDPGLGLRLIYFSYDVKMKEKGDIPEGYSVSREKKERFSLILESASTNQTSMYLCASSLQLTSTDTQYFGPGTRLTVL.

This rearrangement joins TRBV1 to TRBJ1-1; TRBD1, the table's D call, lacks a check against the DNA. TRBV1 is classified as a pseudogene. The CDR3 sequence is 16 residues long. The CDR3 is CTSSGKADRGRTEAFF. The CDR3 nucleotides are TGCACCAGCAGCGGTAAGGCGGACAGGGGAAGAACTGAAGCTTTCTTT.

The chain recombines TRBV5-6 with TRBJ1-1; D is ambiguous. V lost 4 bases, J lost 2 bases, and 3 bases lay in between. The CDR3 sequence is 11 residues long. Germline CDR1 and CDR2: SGHDT and YYEEEE. The CDR3 DNA is TGTGCCAGCAGCGTAAACACTGAAGCTTTCTTT. This gives the protein CASSVNTEAFF.

The rearrangement uses TRBV28 and TRBJ2-1, with 8 bases aligning to TRBD2. V dropped 5 bases and J dropped 9; count of bases not matched to a gene: 9. CDR3 length: 14 residues. Germline CDR1 and CDR2: MDHEN and SYDVKM. The CDR3 loop is CASSRSGLEVEQFF. CDR3 nucleotides: TGTGCCAGCAGTCGATCGGGACTAGAGGTTGAGCAGTTCTTC.

The rearrangement uses TRBV2 and TRBJ1-1; 7 nucleotides align to TRBD1. This CDR3 is 14 amino acids long. Germline CDR1 is SNHLY and CDR2 is FYNNEI. J lost 0 bases, V lost 5 bases, and 3 bases had no gene match. The CDR3 spells CASSRDRVNTEAFF. The CDR3 DNA is TGTGCCAGCAGTAGAGACAGGGTGAACACTGAAGCTTTCTTT.

V and J are TRBV27 and TRBJ2-7, with TRBD1 matching 7 bases. In germline, CDR1 is MNHEY, CDR2 SMNVEV (reference sequence). V gave up 4 bases and J gave up 2 bases; unmatched junction bases: 8. This CDR3 has 15 residues. The CDR3 coding sequence is TGTGCCAGCAGTTCGAAGACAGGGTTACCCTACGAGCAGTACTTC. It translates to CASSSKTGLPYEQYF.

The J gene is TRBJ2-1, the V gene TRBV25-1; 9 positions agree with TRBD2. The ends lost 1 base at V and 12 bases at J; junction bases unmatched: 13. Germline CDR1 MGHDK, CDR2 SYGVNS. The CDR3 is 16 residues long. CDR3 region: CASSESLVAGARRQFF. The CDR3 DNA follows: TGTGCCAGCAGTGAATCCTTAGTAGCGGGGGCTCGCCGGCAGTTCTTC.

This clone was picked up a small number of times. This rearrangement joins TRBV6-5 to TRBJ1-5, with D perhaps matching TRBD1 (5 bases). Trimming left V 0 bases short and J 9 bases short, with 12 bases between. The CDR3 is 14 residues long. Germline loops: CDR1 MNHEY, CDR2 SVGAGI. CDR3 amino acids: CASSYSIGGGPQHF. CDR3 coding DNA: TGTGCCAGCAGTTACTCGATTGGGGGAGGGCCCCAGCATTTT.

The V and J genes are TRBV13 and TRBJ2-1; D is perhaps TRBD2 (7 bases). V dropped 0 bases and J dropped 4 bases, with 16 bases sitting between them. This CDR3 has 17 residues. The germline V gene has CDR1 PRHDT and CDR2 FYEKMQ (reference sequence). The CDR3 loop is CASSLGPGRGAYNEQFF. CDR3 bases: TGTGCCAGCAGCTTAGGCCCGGGACGGGGGGCTTACAATGAGCAGTTCTTC.

The chain uses TRBV2 and TRBJ2-5; D is perhaps TRBD2 (5 bases). The length of the CDR3 is 15 residues. Germline CDR1 and CDR2: SNHLY and FYNNEI. V was clipped by 3 bases and J by 2 bases, with 13 bases between them. The chain's CDR3 is CASSDPGTSQETQYF. Here the CDR3 DNA reads TGTGCCAGCAGTGACCCGGGAACCTCTCAAGAGACCCAGTACTTC.

The chain combines TRBV19 with TRBJ1-1; D is ambiguous. The CDR3 contains 15 residues. V dropped 0 bases and J dropped 0 bases, with 8 bases sitting between them. Germline CDR1 LNHDA, CDR2 SQIVND (reference sequence). The CDR3 nucleotides read TGTGCCAGTAGTATAGAGTACGGGATGAACACTGAAGCTTTCTTT. Protein product: CASSIEYGMNTEAFF.

The J gene is TRBJ2-5, the V gene TRBV10-1; 11 bases are shared with TRBD2. CDR3 size: 19 residues. V shed 3 bases and J 0 bases; nucleotides not matched to a gene: 12. CDR1 and CDR2 from the germline V gene are WNHNN and SYGVQD (reference sequence). The CDR3 bases are TGCGCCAGCAGTGAAGCGGGTCTAGCGGGAGGACCCTACCAAGAGACCCAGTACTTC. It is translated as CASSEAGLAGGPYQETQYF.

The chain uses TRBV28 and TRBJ2-4; possible D gene TRBD1, 6 bases. This CDR3 has 13 amino acids. Trimming took off 5 bases at V and 2 bases at J, with 7 bases between the two ends. Germline CDR1 reads MDHEN; CDR2 reads SYDVKM. The CDR3 protein is CASSQGSKNIQYF. CDR3 nucleotides: TGTGCCAGCAGTCAGGGGTCCAAAAACATTCAGTACTTC.

This chain links TRBV5-5 with TRBJ1-1, with TRBD1 matching 11 bases. V lost 3 bases to trimming and J lost 7 bases; unmatched junction nucleotides: 2. The CDR3 extends over 13 amino acids. The germline V gene encodes CDR1 SGHKS and CDR2 YYEKEE (reference sequence). The DNA for the CDR3 is TGTGCCAGCAGCTGGGGACAGGGGGTTGAAGCTTTCTTT. This sequence encodes CASSWGQGVEAFF.

This clone occurred a few times. This sequence joins TRBV2 and TRBJ1-5; 10 bases fit TRBD1. Germline CDR1 and CDR2: SNHLY and FYNNEI. The CDR3 loop spans 15 amino acids. V was pared by 7 bases and J by 3 bases, with 6 bases of the junction left unmatched. The CDR3 reads CASTTGQGTNQPQHF. The DNA of the CDR3 is TGTGCCAGCACAACGGGACAGGGGACCAATCAGCCCCAGCATTTT.

The rearrangement links TRBV6-5 to TRBJ1-6, with no clear D. The CDR3 has 16 residues. The germline V gene encodes CDR1 MNHEY and CDR2 SVGAGI. V lost 4 bases, J lost 9 bases, and 19 bases lay in between. The DNA of the CDR3 is TGTGCCAGCAGTTTTCGCCAGCCTAGAGTGGGTTCACCCCTCCACTTT. The encoded protein is CASSFRQPRVGSPLHF.

This chain links TRBV2 with TRBJ2-7; weak D call: TRBD1 (5 bases). Germline values: CDR1 SNHLY, CDR2 FYNNEI. The V end lost 4 bases, the J end lost 9 bases, and 10 bases lay between the germline ends. The CDR3 contains 11 residues. The CDR3 protein is CASSAQGVQYF. Here the CDR3 DNA reads TGTGCCAGCAGTGCCCAAGGGGTGCAGTACTTC.

This sequence joins TRBV27 and TRBJ1-5, with 8 bases identical to TRBD1. The CDR3 is made up of 14 amino acids. The germline CDR1 and CDR2 sequences are MNHEY and SMNVEV (reference sequence). Germline trimming cut 5 bases from V and 7 bases from J; bases unmatched to any gene: 7. CDR3: CASSPGGPQQPQHF. The CDR3 nucleotides read TGTGCCAGCAGTCCAGGGGGCCCGCAGCAGCCCCAGCATTTT.

In its sample, this clone was seen a few times. V gene TRBV25-1 combines with J gene TRBJ1-1, with 9 bases lining up with TRBD1. The CDR3 runs 15 residues. Germline V gives CDR1 MGHDK, CDR2 SYGVNS. Trimming cost V 8 bases and J 6 bases; bases outside gene matches: 13. The CDR3 nucleotides read TGTGCCAGCCGGTTAAGTACAGGGGGCGTCGCTGAAGCTTTCTTT. This sequence encodes CASRLSTGGVAEAFF.

This chain uses TRBV6-5 with TRBJ2-7; a possible D gene is TRBD1 (6 bases). The CDR3 sequence is 15 residues long. CDR1 and CDR2 from the germline V gene are MNHEY and SVGAGI. Between the trimmed V and J ends, which lost 2 bases and 1 base, there was a span of 12 bases. The CDR3 spells CASSYGQGFSYEQYF. CDR3 in DNA: TGTGCCAGCAGTTACGGGCAGGGGTTTTCCTACGAGCAGTACTTC.

V gene TRBV2 combines with J gene TRBJ1-2; D might be TRBD1 (5 bases). The germline V gene encodes CDR1 SNHLY and CDR2 FYNNEI. CDR3 length: 12 residues. Trimming stripped 8 bases from V and 8 bases from J, with 15 bases between. CDR3 bases: TGTGCCAGCCCATACGGGGGAAGAGGCTACACCTTC. Protein product: CASPYGGRGYTF.